This T cell receptor beta chain was recovered during a study of OX40 agonist ivuxolimab in advanced cancers. Study details: The study gave patients intravenous ivuxolimab at 0.01 to 10 mg/kg every 2 weeks.

Study observations and caveats: Researchers did not determine the expanded peripheral T cells' antigen specificity. By week 6 at 0.1 to 3.0 mg/kg, blood CD4+ and CD8+ T cells had expanded clonally. Among the nonresponders, some also had low normalized T-cell clonal expansion.

The CDR3 is made up of 15 amino acids. Trimming took 4 bases from V and 1 from J; bases not matched to a gene: 2. Germline lookup yields CDR1 SGHTA and CDR2 FQGTGA. Sequencing used immunoSEQ multiplex PCR; TCRdb keeps in-frame clones, though not all of them. Of tens of thousands of clones listed, roughly 72% are singletons. Remarks on this clone: Its antigen is currently unknown.

The chain joins TRBV7-3 to TRBJ2-3; 10 bases fit TRBD2. The sequencing here drew on CD4+ or CD8+ T cells sorted from blood, taken in a trial of the OX40 agonist ivuxolimab. The receptor's source is an adult with an advanced solid tumor such as melanoma, head and neck, liver or kidney cancer. The CDR3 region has the DNA TGTGCCAGCAGCTCCACTAGCGGGGGCACAGATACGCAGTATTTT. Protein product: CASSSTSGGTDTQYF.